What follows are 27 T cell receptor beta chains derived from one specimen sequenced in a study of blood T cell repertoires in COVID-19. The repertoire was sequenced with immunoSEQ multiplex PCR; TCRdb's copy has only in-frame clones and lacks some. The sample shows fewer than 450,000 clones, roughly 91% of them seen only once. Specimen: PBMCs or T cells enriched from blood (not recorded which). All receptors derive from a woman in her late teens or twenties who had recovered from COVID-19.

The CDR3 spells CASSPEPGQGGSYEQYF. CDR3 sequence (DNA): TGTGCCAGCAGCCCGGAACCGGGACAGGGGGGGTCCTACGAGCAGTACTTC. The gene calls are TRBV9 and TRBJ2-7; 11 nucleotides match TRBD1. The V gene end was trimmed by 4 bases and the J gene end by 1 base; junction bases not matched to a gene: 10. The CDR3 is 17 residues long. The germline V gene has CDR1 SGDLS and CDR2 YYNGEE. Complete variable domain (other parts from reference TRBV9 and TRBJ2-7): DSGVTQTPKHLITATGQRVTLRCSPRSGDLSVYWYQQSLDQGLQFLIQYYNGEERAKGNILERFSAQQFPDLHSELNLSSLELGDSALYFCASSPEPGQGGSYEQYFGPGTRLTVT.

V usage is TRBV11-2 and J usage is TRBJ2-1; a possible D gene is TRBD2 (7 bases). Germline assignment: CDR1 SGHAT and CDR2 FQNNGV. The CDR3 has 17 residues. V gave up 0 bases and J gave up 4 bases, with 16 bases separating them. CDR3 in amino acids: CASSLEPSGGRYNEQFF. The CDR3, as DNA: TGTGCCAGCAGCTTAGAACCGTCCGGGGGGCGTTACAATGAGCAGTTCTTC.

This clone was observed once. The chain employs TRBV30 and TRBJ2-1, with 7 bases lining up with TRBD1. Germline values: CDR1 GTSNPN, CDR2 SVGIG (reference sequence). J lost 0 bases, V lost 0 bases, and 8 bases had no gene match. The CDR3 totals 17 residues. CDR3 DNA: TGTGCCTGGAGTGTAGCCCTCAGGGGGAGCTCCTACAATGAGCAGTTCTTC. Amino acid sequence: CAWSVALRGSSYNEQFF.

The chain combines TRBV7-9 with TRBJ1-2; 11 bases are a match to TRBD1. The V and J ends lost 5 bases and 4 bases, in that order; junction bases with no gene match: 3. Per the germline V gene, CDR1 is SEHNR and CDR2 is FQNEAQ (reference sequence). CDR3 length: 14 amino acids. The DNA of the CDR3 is TGTGCCAGCAGCCAGGGACAGGGGGTCTATGGCTACACCTTC. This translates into CASSQGQGVYGYTF.

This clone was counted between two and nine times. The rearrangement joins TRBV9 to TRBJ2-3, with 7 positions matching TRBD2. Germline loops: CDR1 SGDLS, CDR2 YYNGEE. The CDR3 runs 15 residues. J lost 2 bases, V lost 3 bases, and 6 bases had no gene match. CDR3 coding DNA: TGTGCCAGCAGCGCCGTCGGGGGGAACACAGATACGCAGTATTTT. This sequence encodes CASSAVGGNTDTQYF.

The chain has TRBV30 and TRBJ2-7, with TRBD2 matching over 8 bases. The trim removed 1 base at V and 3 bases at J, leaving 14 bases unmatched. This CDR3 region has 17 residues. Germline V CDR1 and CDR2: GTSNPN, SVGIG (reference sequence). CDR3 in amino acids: CAWSGPRGGGSYYEQYF. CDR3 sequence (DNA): TGTGCCTGGAGTGGGCCCCGTGGCGGGGGGTCATACTACGAGCAGTACTTC.

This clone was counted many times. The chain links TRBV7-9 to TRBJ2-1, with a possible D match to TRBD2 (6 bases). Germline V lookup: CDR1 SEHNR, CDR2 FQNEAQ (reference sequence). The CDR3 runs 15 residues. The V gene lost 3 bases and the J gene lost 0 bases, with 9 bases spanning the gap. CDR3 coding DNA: TGTGCCAGCAGCTTGCCGGGGGACTCCTACAATGAGCAGTTCTTC. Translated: CASSLPGDSYNEQFF.

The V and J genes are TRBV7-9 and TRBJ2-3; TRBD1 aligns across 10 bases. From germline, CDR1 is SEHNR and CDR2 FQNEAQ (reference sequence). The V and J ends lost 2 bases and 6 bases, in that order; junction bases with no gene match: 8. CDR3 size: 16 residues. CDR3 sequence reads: CASSLHRDRGWDTQYF. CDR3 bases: TGTGCCAGCAGCTTACACCGGGACAGGGGTTGGGATACGCAGTATTTT.

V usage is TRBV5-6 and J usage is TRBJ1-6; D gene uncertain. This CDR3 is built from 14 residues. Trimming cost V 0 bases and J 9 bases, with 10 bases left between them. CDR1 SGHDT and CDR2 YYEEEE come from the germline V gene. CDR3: CASSLGSKISPLHF. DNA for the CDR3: TGTGCCAGCAGCTTGGGGAGTAAAATTTCACCCCTCCACTTT.

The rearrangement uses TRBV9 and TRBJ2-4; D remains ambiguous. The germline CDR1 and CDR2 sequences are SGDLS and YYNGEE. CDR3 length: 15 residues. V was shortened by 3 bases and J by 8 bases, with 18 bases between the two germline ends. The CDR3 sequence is CASSAVQEGTDIQYF. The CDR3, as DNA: TGTGCCAGCAGCGCTGTGCAGGAAGGTACGGACATTCAGTACTTC.

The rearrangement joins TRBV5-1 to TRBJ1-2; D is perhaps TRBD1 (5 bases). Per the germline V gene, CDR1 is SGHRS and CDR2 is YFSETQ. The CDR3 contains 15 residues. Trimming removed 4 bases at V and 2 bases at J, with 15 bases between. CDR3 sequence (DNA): TGCGCCAGCAGCAGGGGCGGGGTCCGGAACTATGGCTACACCTTC. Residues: CASSRGGVRNYGYTF. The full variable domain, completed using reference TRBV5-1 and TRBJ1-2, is KAGVTQTPRYLIKTRGQQVTLSCSPISGHRSVSWYQQTPGQGLQFLFEYFSETQRNKGNFPGRFSGRQFSNSRSEMNVSTLELGDSALYLCASSRGGVRNYGYTFGSGTRLTVV.

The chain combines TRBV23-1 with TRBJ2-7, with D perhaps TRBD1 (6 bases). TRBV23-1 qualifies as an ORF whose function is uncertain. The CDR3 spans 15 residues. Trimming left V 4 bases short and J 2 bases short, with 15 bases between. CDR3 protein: CASSPMRQGPYEQYF. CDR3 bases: TGCGCCAGCAGTCCAATGCGGCAGGGGCCCTACGAGCAGTACTTC.

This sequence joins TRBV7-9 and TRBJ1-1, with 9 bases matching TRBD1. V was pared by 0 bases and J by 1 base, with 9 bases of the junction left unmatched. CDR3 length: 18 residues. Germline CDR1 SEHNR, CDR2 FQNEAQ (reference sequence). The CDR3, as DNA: TGTGCCAGCAGCTTAGCGGAGGGGACAGGGTGGAAGAACACTGAAGCTTTCTTT. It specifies CASSLAEGTGWKNTEAFF.

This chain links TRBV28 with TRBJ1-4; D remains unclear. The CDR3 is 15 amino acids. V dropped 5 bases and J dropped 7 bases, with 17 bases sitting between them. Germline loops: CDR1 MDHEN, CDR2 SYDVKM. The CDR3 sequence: CASSPPEGGIEKLFF. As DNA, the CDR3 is TGTGCCAGCAGTCCCCCCGAGGGTGGGATTGAAAAACTGTTTTTT. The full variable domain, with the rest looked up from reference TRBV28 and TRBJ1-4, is DVKVTQSSRYLVKRTGEKVFLECVQDMDHENMFWYRQDPGLGLRLIYFSYDVKMKEKGDIPEGYSVSREKKERFSLILESASTNQTSMYLCASSPPEGGIEKLFFGSGTQLSVL.

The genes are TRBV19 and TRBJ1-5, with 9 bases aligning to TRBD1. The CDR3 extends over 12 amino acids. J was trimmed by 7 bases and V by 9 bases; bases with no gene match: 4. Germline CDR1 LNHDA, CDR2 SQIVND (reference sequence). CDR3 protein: CASGQGIQPQHF. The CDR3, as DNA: TGTGCCAGCGGACAGGGGATACAGCCCCAGCATTTT.

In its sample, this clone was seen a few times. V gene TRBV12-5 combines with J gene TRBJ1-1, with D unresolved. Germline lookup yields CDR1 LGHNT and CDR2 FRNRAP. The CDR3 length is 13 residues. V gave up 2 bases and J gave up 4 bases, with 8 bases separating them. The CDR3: CASGLSRGTEAFF. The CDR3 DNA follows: TGTGCTAGTGGTTTGAGCCGGGGCACTGAAGCTTTCTTT.

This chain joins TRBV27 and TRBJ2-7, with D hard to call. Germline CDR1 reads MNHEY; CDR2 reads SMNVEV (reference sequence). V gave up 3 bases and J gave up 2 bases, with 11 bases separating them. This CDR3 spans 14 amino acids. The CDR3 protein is CASSLNNRAYEQYF. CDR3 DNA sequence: TGTGCCAGCAGTTTGAATAACAGAGCCTACGAGCAGTACTTC.

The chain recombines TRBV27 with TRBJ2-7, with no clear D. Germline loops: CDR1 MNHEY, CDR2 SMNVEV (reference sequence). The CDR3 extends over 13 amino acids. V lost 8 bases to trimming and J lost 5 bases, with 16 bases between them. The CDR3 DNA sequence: TGTGCCAGCCGCACGCCAGGTCTTCACGAGCAGTACTTC. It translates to CASRTPGLHEQYF.

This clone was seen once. The CDR3, as DNA: TGTGCCACCCGGGACAGGGACTCCTACAATGAGCAGTTCTTC. This gives the protein CATRDRDSYNEQFF. The gene calls are TRBV10-3 and TRBJ2-1, with TRBD1 matching 9 bases. Germline lookup yields CDR1 ENHRY and CDR2 SYGVKD. The V gene end was trimmed by 10 bases and the J gene end by 0 bases; junction bases not matched to a gene: 4. This CDR3 contains 14 residues.

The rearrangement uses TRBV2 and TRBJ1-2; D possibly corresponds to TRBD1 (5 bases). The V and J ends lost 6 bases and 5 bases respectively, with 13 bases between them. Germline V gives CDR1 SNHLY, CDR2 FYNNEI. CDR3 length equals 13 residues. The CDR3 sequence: CASRLGEIYGYTF. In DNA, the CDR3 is TGTGCCAGCAGATTAGGGGAAATTTATGGCTACACCTTC.

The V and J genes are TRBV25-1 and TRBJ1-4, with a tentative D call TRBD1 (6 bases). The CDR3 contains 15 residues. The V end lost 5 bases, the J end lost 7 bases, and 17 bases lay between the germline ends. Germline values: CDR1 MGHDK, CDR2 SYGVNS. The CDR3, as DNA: TGTGCCAGCAGTCCAAGGGGGGGGCTAGGTGAAAAACTGTTTTTT. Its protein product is CASSPRGGLGEKLFF.

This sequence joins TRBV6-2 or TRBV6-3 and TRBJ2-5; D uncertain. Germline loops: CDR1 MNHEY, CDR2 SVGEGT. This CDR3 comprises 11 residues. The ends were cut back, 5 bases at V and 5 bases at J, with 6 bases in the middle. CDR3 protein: CASSKRETQYF. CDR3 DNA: TGTGCCAGCAGTAAACGGGAGACCCAGTACTTC.

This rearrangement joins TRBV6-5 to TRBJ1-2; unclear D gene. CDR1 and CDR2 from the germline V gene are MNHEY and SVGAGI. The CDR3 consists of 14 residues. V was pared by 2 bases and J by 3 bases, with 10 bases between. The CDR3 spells CASSYTSVYYGYTF. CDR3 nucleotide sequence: TGTGCCAGCAGTTACACTTCGGTCTACTATGGCTACACCTTC.

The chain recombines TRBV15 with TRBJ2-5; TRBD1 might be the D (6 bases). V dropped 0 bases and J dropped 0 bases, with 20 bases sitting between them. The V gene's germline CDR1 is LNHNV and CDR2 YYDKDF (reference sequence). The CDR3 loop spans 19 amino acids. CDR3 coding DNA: TGTGCCACCAGCAGAGATGCACCTTTTCTTGGACAGCACCAAGAGACCCAGTACTTC. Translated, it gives CATSRDAPFLGQHQETQYF.

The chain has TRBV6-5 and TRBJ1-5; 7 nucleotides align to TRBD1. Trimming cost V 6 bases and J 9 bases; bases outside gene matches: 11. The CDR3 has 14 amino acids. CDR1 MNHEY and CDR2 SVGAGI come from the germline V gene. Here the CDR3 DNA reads TGTGCCAGCAGGGTACACAGGGGCCCGGGGCCCCAGCATTTT. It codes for CASRVHRGPGPQHF.

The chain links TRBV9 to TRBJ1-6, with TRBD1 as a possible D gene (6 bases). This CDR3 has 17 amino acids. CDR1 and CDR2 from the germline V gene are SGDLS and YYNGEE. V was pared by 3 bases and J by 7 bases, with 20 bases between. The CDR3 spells CASSATTGSRQNSPLHF. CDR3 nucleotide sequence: TGTGCCAGCAGCGCCACGACAGGATCGCGGCAAAATTCACCCCTCCACTTT.

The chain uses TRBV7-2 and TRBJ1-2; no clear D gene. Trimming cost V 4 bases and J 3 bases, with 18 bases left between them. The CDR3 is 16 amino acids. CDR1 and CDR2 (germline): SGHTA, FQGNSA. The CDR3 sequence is CASSCHCCGCYYGYTF. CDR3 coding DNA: TGTGCCAGCAGCTGTCATTGCTGCGGGTGCTACTATGGCTACACCTTC.